This TCR beta chain was found in a study of T-cell reconstitution after alpha-beta-depleted transplantation in children. Findings and caveats of the study: T-cell numbers and diversity, one year after transplant, stemmed largely from T cells that were newly produced.

The CDR3 loop spans 16 amino acids. With 4 bases clipped from V and 4 bases from J, the junction kept 11 bases outside the gene matches. Germline-derived CDR1 and CDR2 are SGHRS and YFSETQ. This clonotype showed up just a few times. No antigen is known for it. Unique molecular identifiers were used in preparing the TCRbeta library. Each CDR3 protein is one row after TCRdb ran MiXCR on the PCR reads. The profile shows roughly 570,000 distinct CDR3 sequences, roughly 30% of them singletons. The origin of this receptor is a boy younger than two with Wiskott-Aldrich syndrome, due to receive a stem cell transplant. The genes are TRBV5-1 and TRBJ2-1, with 7 bases identical to TRBD1. The sample in question was PBMCs, obtained before TCRalphabeta/CD19-depleted stem cell transplant. The chain's CDR3 is CASSPRGTSGYNEQFF. The CDR3, as DNA: TGCGCCAGCAGCCCCAGGGGGACATCGGGTTACAATGAGCAGTTCTTC.